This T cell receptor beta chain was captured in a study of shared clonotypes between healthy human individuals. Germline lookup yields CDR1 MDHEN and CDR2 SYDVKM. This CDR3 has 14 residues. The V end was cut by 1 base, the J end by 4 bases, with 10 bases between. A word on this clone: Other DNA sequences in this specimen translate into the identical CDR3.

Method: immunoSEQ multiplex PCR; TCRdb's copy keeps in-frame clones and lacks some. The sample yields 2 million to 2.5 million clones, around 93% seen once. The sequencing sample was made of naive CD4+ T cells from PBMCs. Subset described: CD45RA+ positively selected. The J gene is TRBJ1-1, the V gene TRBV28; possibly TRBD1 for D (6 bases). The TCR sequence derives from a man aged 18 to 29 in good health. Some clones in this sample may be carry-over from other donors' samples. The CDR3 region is CASSLSGGVTEAFF. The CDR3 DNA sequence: TGTGCCAGCAGTTTATCCGGGGGCGTCACTGAAGCTTTCTTT.